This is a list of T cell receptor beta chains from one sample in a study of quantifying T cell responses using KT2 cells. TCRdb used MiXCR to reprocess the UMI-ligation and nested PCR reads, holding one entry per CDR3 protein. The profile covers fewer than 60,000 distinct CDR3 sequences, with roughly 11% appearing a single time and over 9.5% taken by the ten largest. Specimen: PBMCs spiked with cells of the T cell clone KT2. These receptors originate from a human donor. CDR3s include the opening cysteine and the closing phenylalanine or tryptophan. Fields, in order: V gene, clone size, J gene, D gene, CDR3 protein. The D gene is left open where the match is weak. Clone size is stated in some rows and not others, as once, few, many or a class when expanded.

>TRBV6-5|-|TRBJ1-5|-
CASSYLGGQPQHF
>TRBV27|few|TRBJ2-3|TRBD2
CASSLEGTRRGGRLDTQYF
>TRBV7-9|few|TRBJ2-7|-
CASSLDTAYEQYF
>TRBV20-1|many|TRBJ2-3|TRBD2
CSAHRTSGGAGTDTQYF
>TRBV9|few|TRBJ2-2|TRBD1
CASRGTGAGELFF
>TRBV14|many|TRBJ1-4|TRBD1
CASSYHRGLGEKLFF
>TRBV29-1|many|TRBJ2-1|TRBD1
CSARTGGDEQFF
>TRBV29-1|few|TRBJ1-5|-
CSVDSNQPQHF
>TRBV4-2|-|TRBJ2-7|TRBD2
CASSQDKGLAGGPYEQYF
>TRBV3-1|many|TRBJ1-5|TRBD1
CASSQAGLSGGSQPQHF